Listed here are 19 T cell receptor beta chains from one sample, sequenced in a study of CD8 T cells in ankylosing spondylitis. Study conclusions and caveats: A motif in TCR beta, a set of roughly eight highly homologous variants, appeared characteristic of ankylosing spondylitis blood.

These receptors are not linked to any known antigen. MiXCR, run by TCRdb on the 5' RACE reads, gives a single entry per CDR3 protein. The sample yields 200,000 to 250,000 distinct CDR3 sequences, about 6.7% seen once. Sequenced material: blood, either unsorted or a sorted T cell fraction (not recorded which). The receptor source for this set is a male donor with ankylosing spondylitis.

This clonotype has more than one count but fewer than ten. This CDR3 reads CASSQGATELYEQYF. CDR3 bases: TGCGCCAGCAGCCAAGGGGCCACTGAACTCTACGAGCAGTACTTC. The chain joins TRBV4-1 to TRBJ2-7; D gene ambiguous. The CDR3 totals 15 residues. Trimming pared 1 base from V and 3 bases from J, leaving 13 bases between. Germline-derived CDR1 and CDR2 are MGHRA and YSYEKL.

Here the CDR3 reads CSVAGTSGRVADTQYF. The CDR3, as DNA: TGCAGCGTCGCCGGGACTAGCGGGAGAGTCGCAGATACGCAGTATTTT. The chain recombines TRBV29-1 with TRBJ2-3; 14 nucleotides line up with TRBD2. The V gene end was trimmed by 6 bases and the J gene end by 4 bases; junction bases not matched to a gene: 9. Per the germline V gene, CDR1 is SQVTM and CDR2 is ANQGSEA. This CDR3 is 16 amino acids long.

This clonotype showed up many times. V usage is TRBV5-6 and J usage is TRBJ2-7; 7 bases match TRBD1. V shed 4 bases, J shed 2 bases, and the junction held 6 bases outside the gene matches. Looked up from germline, CDR1 is SGHDT and CDR2 is YYEEEE. CDR3 length: 14 residues. The CDR3 sequence: CASSTGQAPYEQYF. As DNA, the CDR3 is TGTGCCAGCAGCACTGGACAGGCCCCCTACGAGCAGTACTTC.

This clonotype came up a few times. This chain joins TRBV13 and TRBJ2-3; 7 bases line up with TRBD1. Trimming cost V 3 bases and J 0 bases; bases outside gene matches: 9. Germline-derived CDR1 and CDR2 are PRHDT and FYEKMQ (reference sequence). The CDR3 sequence is 17 residues long. CDR3 nucleotides: TGTGCCAGCAGCTTCTGGGACAGCAACCCTAGCACAGATACGCAGTATTTT. It yields the protein CASSFWDSNPSTDTQYF.

J is TRBJ2-3 and V is TRBV4-2; 10 bases fit TRBD1. The CDR3 is 15 residues long. Trimming removed 3 bases from V and 3 bases from J; junction bases left unmatched: 3. Per germline, CDR1 LGHNA and CDR2 YNFKEQ. The CDR3 loop is CASSQPGQGTDTQYF. CDR3 coding DNA: TGTGCCAGCAGCCAGCCGGGACAGGGGACAGATACGCAGTATTTT.

This rearrangement joins TRBV21-1 to TRBJ2-5; TRBD2 was called by the table and not checked on the DNA. TRBV21-1 is listed as a pseudogene. The CDR3 loop spans 16 amino acids. CDR3 bases: TGTGCCAGCAGCAAAGAGTGGCAGGGAGGGCAAGAGACCCAGTACTTC. Translation: CASSKEWQGGQETQYF.

This clonotype was recorded many times. The V and J genes are TRBV28 and TRBJ2-2; D might be TRBD2 (6 bases). The CDR3 runs to 13 residues. Germline V gene data show CDR1 as MDHEN and CDR2 as SYDVKM. The germline V and J ends were trimmed by 3 bases and 7 bases, with 9 bases remaining between them. Written as DNA, the CDR3 is TGTGCCAGCAGTTTTCGCGGGGTCGGGGAGCTGTTTTTT. It specifies CASSFRGVGELFF.

This clonotype has only a few counts. The CDR3 DNA is TGTGCCAGCAGTTTAAGGTCCCCGGGGGCGCACACTGAAGCTTTCTTT. Its protein product is CASSLRSPGAHTEAFF. The chain carries TRBV27 and TRBJ1-1, with D possibly TRBD1 on 6 matching bases. Trimming stripped 2 bases from V and 3 bases from J, with 16 bases between. This CDR3 is built from 16 residues. Per germline, CDR1 MNHEY and CDR2 SMNVEV (reference sequence).

Ten or more counts support this clonotype. The rearrangement joins TRBV7-9 to TRBJ2-7; 11 nucleotides line up with TRBD1. V lost 5 bases, J lost 4 bases, and 7 bases stayed unmatched. The CDR3 is 15 residues long. Germline lookup yields CDR1 SEHNR and CDR2 FQNEAQ (reference sequence). CDR3 sequence reads: CASSPGQGGFYEQYF. In DNA form, the CDR3 reads TGTGCCAGCAGCCCGGGACAGGGGGGTTTTTACGAGCAGTACTTC.

The rearrangement joins TRBV9 to TRBJ2-6; the D call may be TRBD1 or TRBD2 (5 bases each). The V and J ends lost 4 bases and 4 bases respectively, with 9 bases between them. Germline V CDR1 and CDR2: SGDLS, YYNGEE. The CDR3 consists of 14 residues. The CDR3 DNA sequence: TGTGCCAGCAGCCCTTGGGGGGGGGCCAACGTCCTGACTTTC. This sequence encodes CASSPWGGANVLTF.

This clonotype was detected a few times. V and J are TRBV7-9 and TRBJ1-2, with TRBD1 as a possible D gene (5 bases). CDR3 length equals 15 residues. Germline V gives CDR1 SEHNR, CDR2 FQNEAQ (reference sequence). V lost 5 bases and J lost 3, with 16 bases in between. CDR3 bases: TGTGCCAGCAGCCCCCCCAGGGCAAGGGACTATGGCTACACCTTC. This gives the protein CASSPPRARDYGYTF.

This clonotype was picked up a small number of times. The V gene is TRBV9, the J gene TRBJ1-1, with 9 bases aligning to TRBD1. Germline trimming cut 3 bases from V and 8 bases from J; bases unmatched to any gene: 5. The CDR3 runs to 13 residues. Looked up from germline, CDR1 is SGDLS and CDR2 is YYNGEE. DNA for the CDR3: TGTGCCAGCAGCGGTTGGGACAGGGCGGAAGCTTTCTTT. This encodes CASSGWDRAEAFF.

V usage is TRBV5-1 and J usage is TRBJ1-1; TRBD1 matches at 8 bases. The CDR3 is made up of 14 amino acids. CDR1 and CDR2 from the germline V gene are SGHRS and YFSETQ. With V trimmed by 6 bases and J by 1 base, 5 bases remained unmatched. The CDR3 bases are TGCGCCAGCACCGAGACAGGGGCGAACACTGAAGCTTTCTTT. The encoded protein is CASTETGANTEAFF.

This clonotype was recorded many times. J is TRBJ2-5 and V is TRBV12-3 or TRBV12-4, with D perhaps being TRBD1 or TRBD2 (5 bases each). V was pared by 3 bases and J by 7 bases, with 15 bases between. The CDR3 sequence is 14 residues long. In nucleotides, the CDR3 is TGTGCCAGCAGTTTGCGTGTGGATGGGGGGACCCAGTACTTC. Amino acid sequence: CASSLRVDGGTQYF.

This clonotype was counted a few times. Here the CDR3 reads CAWTRGPDSNQPQHF. CDR3 DNA: TGTGCCTGGACCAGGGGGCCCGATAGCAATCAGCCCCAGCATTTT. The gene calls are TRBV30 and TRBJ1-5; 8 positions match TRBD1. V shed 4 bases, J shed 0 bases, and the junction held 5 bases outside the gene matches. CDR3 size: 15 residues. The germline gives CDR1 GTSNPN, CDR2 SVGIG (reference sequence).

This chain uses TRBV4-3 with TRBJ1-5; 8 bases are a match to TRBD1. The V segment lost 1 base and the J segment 2 bases; nucleotides outside the gene matches: 4. Per germline, CDR1 LGHNA and CDR2 YSLEER. The CDR3 is 16 amino acids. The CDR3 DNA reads as TGCGCCAGCAGCCAAGGGACAGGGTTAGGCAATCAGCCCCAGCATTTT. Its protein product is CASSQGTGLGNQPQHF.

This clonotype occurred many times. CDR3 DNA sequence: TGTGCCTCCCTGACTAGGACAGGTGACGCAGATACGCAGTATTTT. Its translation: CASLTRTGDADTQYF. The rearrangement joins TRBV2 to TRBJ2-3; tentative D call: TRBD1 (7 bases). V was cut by 11 bases and J by 4 bases, with 22 bases left in between. This CDR3 has 15 amino acids. Germline V gene data show CDR1 as SNHLY and CDR2 as FYNNEI. The variable domain in full, with the rest retrieved from reference TRBV2 and TRBJ2-3, is EPEVTQTPSHQVTQMGQEVILRCVPISNHLYFYWYRQILGQKVEFLVSFYNNEISEKSEIFDDQFSVERPDGSNFTLKIRSTKLEDSAMYFCASLTRTGDADTQYFGPGTRLTVL.

This clonotype occurred many times. The V call is TRBV11-1, the J call TRBJ2-7; 7 nucleotides line up with TRBD2. With V trimmed by 2 bases and J by 1 base, 8 bases remained unmatched. CDR1 is SGHAT and CDR2 is FQDESV in the germline V gene (reference sequence). This CDR3 is built from 16 residues. CDR3 in amino acids: CASSLSGGSPSYEQYF. The CDR3 region has the DNA TGTGCCAGCAGCTTATCGGGCGGGAGCCCTTCCTACGAGCAGTACTTC.

This clonotype showed up many times. The chain has TRBV7-2 and TRBJ2-2, with D maybe TRBD1 (5 bases). Trimming removed 5 bases at V and 0 bases at J, with 13 bases between. Germline V CDR1 and CDR2: SGHTA, FQGNSA. This CDR3 contains 16 residues. As DNA, the CDR3 is TGTGCCAGCAGCGCACCCGACAGAGCGAACACCGGGGAGCTGTTTTTT. Protein sequence: CASSAPDRANTGELFF.